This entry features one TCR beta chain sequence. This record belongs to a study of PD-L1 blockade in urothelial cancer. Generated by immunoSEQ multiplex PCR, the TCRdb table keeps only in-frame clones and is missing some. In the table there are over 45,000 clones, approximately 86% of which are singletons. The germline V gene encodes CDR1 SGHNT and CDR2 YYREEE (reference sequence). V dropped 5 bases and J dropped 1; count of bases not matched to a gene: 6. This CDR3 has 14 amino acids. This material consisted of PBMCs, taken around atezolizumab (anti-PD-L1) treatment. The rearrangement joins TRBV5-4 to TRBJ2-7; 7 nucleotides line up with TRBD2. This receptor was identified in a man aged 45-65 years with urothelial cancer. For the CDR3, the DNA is TGTGCCAGCAGTCCTCTAGCGGAGTCCTACGAGCAGTACTTC. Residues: CASSPLAESYEQYF.